The rows below give T cell receptor beta chains drawn from one sample of a study of neoadjuvant nivolumab and ipilimumab in lung cancer. Clones were sequenced by immunoSEQ multiplex PCR, and TCRdb holds only the in-frame ones, with some missing. The sample has 30,000 to 35,000 clones, roughly 90% seen once. Sequencing was performed on peripheral blood, taken after neoadjuvant nivolumab, alone or with ipilimumab, at or shortly before surgery. The receptor source for this set is an adult with non-small cell lung cancer. Each CDR3 is given with its conserved first and last residue. The D gene is left open where the match is weak. The size entry is marked missing in some rows and otherwise reads once, few, many or a size class.

D: -
V: TRBV6-1
J: TRBJ2-5
size: once
CDR3: CATGTGNPQYF
DNA: TGTGCCACCGGTACAGGGAACCCCCAGTACTTC

D: -
V: TRBV7-9
J: TRBJ1-5
size: once
CDR3: CASSLGQPAREPQHF
DNA: TGTGCCAGCAGCTTAGGACAGCCCGCAAGAGAGCCCCAGCATTTT

D: -
V: TRBV10-2
J: TRBJ1-1
size: -
CDR3: CASSVGPGTEAFF
DNA: TGCGCCAGCAGTGTAGGGCCGGGAACTGAAGCTTTCTTT

D: -
V: TRBV11-1
J: TRBJ1-1
size: -
CDR3: CASSSPNRGDTEAFF
DNA: TGTGCCAGCAGCTCCCCCAATAGGGGGGACACTGAAGCTTTCTTT

D: -
V: TRBV7-3
J: TRBJ2-2
size: -
CDR3: CASSLKPRGLNTGELFF
DNA: TGTGCCAGCAGCTTAAAGCCTAGGGGTCTTAACACCGGGGAGCTGTTTTTT

D: TRBD1
V: TRBV7-9
J: TRBJ1-2
size: -
CDR3: CASSLSGQGNYGYTF
DNA: TGTGCCAGCAGCTTATCGGGACAGGGGAACTATGGCTACACCTTC

D: -
V: TRBV2
J: TRBJ2-2
size: -
CDR3: CASTFSGFSNTGELFF
DNA: TGTGCCAGCACCTTTAGCGGATTTTCGAACACCGGGGAGCTGTTTTTT

D: TRBD1
V: TRBV5-5
J: TRBJ2-2
size: -
CDR3: CASSFDRGQTGELFF
DNA: TGTGCCAGCAGTTTCGACAGGGGGCAAACCGGGGAGCTGTTTTTT

D: -
V: TRBV6-1
J: TRBJ2-7
size: -
CDR3: CASSVGAQPRGESYEQYF
DNA: TGTGCCAGCAGTGTTGGCGCCCAGCCTAGGGGAGAATCCTACGAGCAGTACTTC

D: -
V: TRBV7-8
J: TRBJ1-1
size: -
CDR3: CASSLLGNTEAFF
DNA: TGTGCCAGCAGCTTATTAGGTAACACTGAAGCTTTCTTT

D: TRBD2
V: TRBV29-1
J: TRBJ2-5
size: -
CDR3: CSVATSGTETQYF
DNA: TGCAGCGTTGCGACTAGCGGGACTGAGACCCAGTACTTC

D: TRBD2
V: TRBV29-1
J: TRBJ2-1
size: once
CDR3: CSVVREGTYNEQFF
DNA: TGCAGCGTGGTCCGGGAGGGGACTTACAATGAGCAGTTCTTC

D: -
V: TRBV7-3
J: TRBJ2-5
size: -
CDR3: CASSRSGSKQETQYF
DNA: TGTGCCAGCAGCCGTAGCGGCTCCAAACAAGAGACCCAGTACTTC

D: TRBD2
V: TRBV13
J: TRBJ2-3
size: -
CDR3: CASSPGTSGYTDTQYF
DNA: TGTGCCAGCAGCCCCGGGACTAGCGGATACACAGATACGCAGTATTTT

D: -
V: TRBV19
J: TRBJ2-3
size: -
CDR3: CASSKQGYTDTQYF
DNA: TGTGCCAGTAGTAAACAGGGCTACACAGATACGCAGTATTTT

D: -
V: TRBV27
J: TRBJ2-1
size: few
CDR3: CASPSRGCYNEQFF
DNA: TGTGCCAGCCCCTCCCGGGGCTGTTACAATGAGCAGTTCTTC

D: -
V: TRBV5-6
J: TRBJ2-5
size: once
CDR3: CASSLVVSPETQYF
DNA: TGTGCCAGCAGCTTGGTTGTATCCCCGGAGACCCAGTACTTC

D: TRBD2
V: TRBV6-5
J: TRBJ2-1
size: -
CDR3: CASRPRASGGSKQFF
DNA: TGTGCCAGCAGGCCCAGGGCTAGCGGGGGTTCGAAGCAGTTCTTC

D: TRBD2
V: TRBV13
J: TRBJ2-1
size: -
CDR3: CASSLEASPGAGMGNEQFF
DNA: TGTGCCAGCAGCTTAGAGGCCTCTCCCGGAGCGGGAATGGGTAATGAGCAGTTCTTC

D: -
V: TRBV11-2
J: TRBJ2-7
size: -
CDR3: CASSTYTGKGYEQYF
DNA: TGTGCCAGCAGCACCTATACAGGGAAGGGCTACGAGCAGTACTTC

D: TRBD1
V: TRBV5-1
J: TRBJ2-2
size: once
CDR3: CASSLVPGQGNTGELFF
DNA: TGCGCCAGCAGCTTGGTCCCGGGACAGGGGAACACCGGGGAGCTGTTTTTT

D: -
V: TRBV19
J: TRBJ1-1
size: -
CDR3: CASSIYGMNTEAFF
DNA: TGTGCCAGTAGTATCTACGGGATGAACACTGAAGCTTTCTTT

D: TRBD1
V: TRBV2
J: TRBJ2-4
size: -
CDR3: CATYGTGTPPLAKNIQYF
DNA: TGTGCCACCTACGGGACAGGGACCCCGCCGCTAGCCAAAAACATTCAGTACTTC

D: TRBD2
V: TRBV15
J: TRBJ2-2
size: few
CDR3: CATSIGTSGYGTGELFF
DNA: TGTGCCACCAGCATAGGGACTAGCGGGTATGGCACCGGGGAGCTGTTTTTT

D: -
V: TRBV25-1
J: TRBJ1-4
size: -
CDR3: CASSDPTPPEKLFF
DNA: TGTGCCAGCAGTGACCCAACGCCCCCTGAAAAACTGTTTTTT

D: TRBD2
V: TRBV11-3
J: TRBJ2-1
size: few
CDR3: CASSLDSGRGNEQFF
DNA: TGTGCCAGCAGCTTAGATAGCGGGAGGGGGAATGAGCAGTTCTTC

D: TRBD1
V: TRBV5-4
J: TRBJ2-2
size: -
CDR3: CASSWGQGVTGELFF
DNA: TGTGCCAGCAGTTGGGGACAGGGGGTCACCGGGGAGCTGTTTTTT

D: TRBD1
V: TRBV27
J: TRBJ2-7
size: -
CDR3: CASSPGTGSREQYF
DNA: TGTGCCAGCAGTCCCGGGACAGGGTCTAGGGAGCAGTACTTC

D: TRBD1
V: TRBV7-9
J: TRBJ1-5
size: -
CDR3: CASSRIGQDEPQHF
DNA: TGTGCCAGCAGCCGCATAGGACAGGACGAGCCCCAGCATTTT

D: TRBD1
V: TRBV7-9
J: TRBJ1-4
size: -
CDR3: CASSLSYRDRRLTNEKLFF
DNA: TGTGCCAGCAGCCTCAGTTATCGGGACAGGCGCCTCACTAATGAAAAACTGTTTTTT

D: TRBD1
V: TRBV5-1
J: TRBJ2-7
size: -
CDR3: CASSLGDRYEQYF
DNA: TGCGCCAGCAGCTTAGGGGACAGGTACGAGCAGTACTTC

D: -
V: TRBV6-1
J: TRBJ1-1
size: -
CDR3: CASSEALPAFF
DNA: TGTGCCAGCAGTGAAGCGCTTCCGGCTTTCTTT

D: TRBD1
V: TRBV6-1
J: TRBJ1-2
size: once
CDR3: CASSEGTVRARGYTF
DNA: TGTGCCAGCAGTGAGGGGACAGTCCGCGCGAGGGGCTACACCTTC

D: -
V: TRBV5-4
J: TRBJ2-5
size: -
CDR3: CASSLDSNQETQYF
DNA: TGTGCCAGCAGCTTGGACAGTAACCAAGAGACCCAGTACTTC

D: -
V: TRBV5-1
J: TRBJ2-2
size: once
CDR3: CASSFVDRITGELFF
DNA: TGCGCCAGCAGCTTCGTGGACAGAATCACCGGGGAGCTGTTTTTT

D: -
V: TRBV10-3
J: TRBJ1-5
size: -
CDR3: CAISEMNVNQPQHF
DNA: TGTGCCATCAGTGAGATGAACGTCAATCAGCCCCAGCATTTT

D: TRBD2
V: TRBV4-1
J: TRBJ2-7
size: -
CDR3: CASSQSLAGSYSYEQYF
DNA: TGCGCCAGCAGCCAGAGCCTAGCGGGATCCTACTCCTACGAGCAGTACTTC

D: TRBD1
V: TRBV6-1
J: TRBJ1-5
size: -
CDR3: CASSARQGGTNQPQHF
DNA: TGTGCCAGCAGTGCCCGACAGGGGGGGACTAATCAGCCCCAGCATTTT

D: -
V: TRBV5-1
J: TRBJ1-5
size: once
CDR3: CASSLAGMDNQPQHF
DNA: TGCGCCAGCAGCTTGGCCGGTATGGACAATCAGCCCCAGCATTTT

D: TRBD1
V: TRBV6-4
J: TRBJ2-2
size: -
CDR3: CASSPGQANTGELFF
DNA: TGTGCCAGCAGCCCGGGACAGGCGAACACCGGGGAGCTGTTTTTT

D: TRBD1
V: TRBV19
J: TRBJ1-5
size: -
CDR3: CASSWTGESNQPQHF
DNA: TGTGCCAGTTCCTGGACAGGGGAAAGCAATCAGCCCCAGCATTTT

D: -
V: TRBV7-9
J: TRBJ2-7
size: -
CDR3: CASSLLNSYEQYF
DNA: TGTGCCAGCAGCTTATTGAACTCCTACGAGCAGTACTTC

D: -
V: TRBV2
J: TRBJ1-2
size: few
CDR3: CASSGQATIPYGYTF
DNA: TGTGCCAGCAGTGGACAGGCGACTATACCCTATGGCTACACCTTC

D: -
V: TRBV7-2
J: TRBJ2-7
size: -
CDR3: CASSPLTVYEQYF
DNA: TGTGCCAGCAGCCCGTTAACGGTGTACGAGCAGTACTTC

D: TRBD2
V: TRBV5-4
J: TRBJ2-1
size: few
CDR3: CASSPDPSGSSVGQFF
DNA: TGTGCCAGCAGCCCGGACCCTAGCGGGAGTTCGGTCGGGCAGTTCTTC

D: -
V: TRBV14
J: TRBJ2-1
size: -
CDR3: CASSPGPYSYNEQFF
DNA: TGTGCCAGCAGCCCCGGACCCTACTCCTACAATGAGCAGTTCTTC

D: TRBD1
V: TRBV6-5
J: TRBJ2-6
size: -
CDR3: CASSHRGSGANVLTF
DNA: TGTGCCAGCAGTCACAGGGGATCTGGGGCCAACGTCCTGACTTTC

D: TRBD2
V: TRBV7-6
J: TRBJ2-3
size: -
CDR3: CASSLGEASGRPTDTQYF
DNA: TGTGCCAGCAGCTTAGGGGAGGCTAGCGGGAGGCCCACAGATACGCAGTATTTT

D: TRBD2
V: TRBV29-1
J: TRBJ2-7
size: -
CDR3: CSANLGEGIYEQYF
DNA: TGCAGCGCTAACCTCGGGGAGGGGATTTACGAGCAGTACTTC

D: -
V: TRBV5-5
J: TRBJ2-7
size: -
CDR3: CASSWTTQYEQYF
DNA: TGTGCCAGCAGCTGGACGACCCAGTACGAGCAGTACTTC

D: -
V: TRBV11-3
J: TRBJ2-7
size: once
CDR3: CAHTDSYEQYF
DNA: TGTGCCCACACGGACTCCTACGAGCAGTACTTC